The entry below gives a single T cell receptor (beta chain) sequence along with its context. Per the original data handling: By means of reference gene primer amplification, nucleated cell counts were estimated. This table comes from immunoSEQ multiplex PCR, and its TCRdb copy is limited to in-frame clones, with some not included. The DNA was the basis for D and trimming; V, J and clone size are from that table. The sample shows tens of thousands of clones, about four fifths of them seen only once. The sample belongs to a study of blood T cell repertoires in COVID-19. Study overall: COVID-19 samples from acute and convalescent phases originated in the United States, Italy and Spain. Sources were T cells, B-cell-depleted T cells, or PBMCs; the material itself was cDNA or gDNA.

The sample was peripheral blood. The TCR comes from a man aged 50-60 years with acute or convalescent COVID-19.

The CDR3 DNA reads as TGTGCCAGCAGCCCCAGACTAGCCGAACCGTTCAATGAGCAGTTCTTC. This codes for CASSPRLAEPFNEQFF. The chain has TRBV3-1 (or the pseudogene TRBV3-2) and TRBJ2-1; 7 bases fit TRBD2. V trimming: 4 bases; J trimming: 6 bases; junction bases outside the gene matches: 12. The CDR3 length is 16 residues. The germline V gene encodes CDR1 LGHDT and CDR2 YNNKEL (reference sequence).